The sequence of this TCR beta chain was determined in a study of vaccination and CD4 T cells after COVID-19. Once obtained from cultured CD4+ T cells, the DNA was sequenced using the Oncomine TCR Beta short-read assay. TCRdb redid the calling of the PCR reads with MiXCR, one entry per CDR3 protein. In the table there are fewer than 20,000 distinct CDR3 sequences, more than 70% of which are singletons. About this clonotype: Its specificity is unknown.

Treatment described: approximately 10-day PBMC culture with coronavirus spike peptide pools or control peptides (ViraFEST assay). The germline V gene has CDR1 SNHLY and CDR2 FYNNEI. The CDR3 is 13 amino acids. V lost 7 bases and J lost 5; bases outside the gene matches: 3. This TCR was sampled from a human donor who had recovered from COVID-19. The rearrangement links TRBV2 to TRBJ2-2; 8 positions match TRBD1. The sequencing input was CD4+ T cells from blood, cultured in vitro. CDR3 coding DNA: TGTGCCAGCAAGACAGGGGTTACCGGGGAGCTGTTTTTT. This translates into CASKTGVTGELFF.